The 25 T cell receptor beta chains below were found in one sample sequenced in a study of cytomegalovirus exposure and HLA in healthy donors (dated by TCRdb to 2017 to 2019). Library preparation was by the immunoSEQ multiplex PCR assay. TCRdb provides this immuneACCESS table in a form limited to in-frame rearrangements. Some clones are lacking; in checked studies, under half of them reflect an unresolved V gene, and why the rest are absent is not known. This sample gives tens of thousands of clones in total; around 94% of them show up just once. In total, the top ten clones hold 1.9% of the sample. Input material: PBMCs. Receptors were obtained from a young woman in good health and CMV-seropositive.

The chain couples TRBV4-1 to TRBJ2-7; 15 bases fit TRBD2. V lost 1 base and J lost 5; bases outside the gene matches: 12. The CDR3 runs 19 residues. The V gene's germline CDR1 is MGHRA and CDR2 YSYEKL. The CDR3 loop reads CASSQGGGLAGGPSHEQYF. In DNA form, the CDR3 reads TGCGCCAGCAGCCAAGGTGGGGGACTAGCGGGGGGCCCATCTCACGAGCAGTACTTC.

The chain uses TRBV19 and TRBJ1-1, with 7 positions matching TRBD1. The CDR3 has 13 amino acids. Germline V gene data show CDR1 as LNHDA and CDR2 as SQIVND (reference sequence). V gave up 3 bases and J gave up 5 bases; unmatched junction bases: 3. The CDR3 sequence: CASSMSGQTEAFF. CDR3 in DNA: TGTGCCAGTAGTATGTCGGGACAGACTGAAGCTTTCTTT.

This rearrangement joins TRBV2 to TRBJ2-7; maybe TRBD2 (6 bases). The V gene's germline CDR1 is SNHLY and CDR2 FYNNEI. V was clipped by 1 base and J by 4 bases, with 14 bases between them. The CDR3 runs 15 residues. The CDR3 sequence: CASSEVVGGEYEQYF. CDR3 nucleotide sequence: TGTGCCAGCAGTGAAGTCGTCGGGGGAGAATACGAGCAGTACTTC. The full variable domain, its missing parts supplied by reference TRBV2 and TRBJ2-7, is EPEVTQTPSHQVTQMGQEVILRCVPISNHLYFYWYRQILGQKVEFLVSFYNNEISEKSEIFDDQFSVERPDGSNFTLKIRSTKLEDSAMYFCASSEVVGGEYEQYFGPGTRLTVT.

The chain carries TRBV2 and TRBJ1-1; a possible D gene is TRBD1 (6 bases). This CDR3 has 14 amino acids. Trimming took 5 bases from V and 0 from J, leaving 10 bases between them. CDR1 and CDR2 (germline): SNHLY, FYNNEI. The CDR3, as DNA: TGTGCCAGCAGTAGGGACACCATGAACACTGAAGCTTTCTTT. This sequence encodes CASSRDTMNTEAFF. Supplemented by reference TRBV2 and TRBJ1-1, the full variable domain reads EPEVTQTPSHQVTQMGQEVILRCVPISNHLYFYWYRQILGQKVEFLVSFYNNEISEKSEIFDDQFSVERPDGSNFTLKIRSTKLEDSAMYFCASSRDTMNTEAFFGQGTRLTVV.

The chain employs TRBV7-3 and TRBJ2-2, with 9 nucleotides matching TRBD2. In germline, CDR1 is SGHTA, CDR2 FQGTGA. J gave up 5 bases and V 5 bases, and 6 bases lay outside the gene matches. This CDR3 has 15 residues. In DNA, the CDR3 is TGTGCCAGCAGCACCGGGACTAGCTTTACCGGGGAGCTGTTTTTT. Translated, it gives CASSTGTSFTGELFF.

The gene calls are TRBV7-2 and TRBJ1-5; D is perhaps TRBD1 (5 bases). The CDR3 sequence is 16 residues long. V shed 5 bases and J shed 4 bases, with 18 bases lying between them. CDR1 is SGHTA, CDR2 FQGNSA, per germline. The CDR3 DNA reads TGTGCCAGCAGCCCTTACACCCGGGGGGGAAATCAGCCCCAGCATTTT. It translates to CASSPYTRGGNQPQHF.

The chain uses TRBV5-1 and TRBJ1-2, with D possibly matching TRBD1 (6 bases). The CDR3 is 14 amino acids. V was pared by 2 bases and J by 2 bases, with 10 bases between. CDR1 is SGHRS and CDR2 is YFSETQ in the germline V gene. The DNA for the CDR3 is TGCGCCAGCAGCTTCTTTACAGGGAACTATGGCTACACCTTC. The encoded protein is CASSFFTGNYGYTF.

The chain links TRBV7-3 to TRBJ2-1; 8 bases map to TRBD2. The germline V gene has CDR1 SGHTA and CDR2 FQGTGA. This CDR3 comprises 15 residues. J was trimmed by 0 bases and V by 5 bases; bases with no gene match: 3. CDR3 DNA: TGTGCCAGCAGCACGAGCGGGAGCTCCTACAATGAGCAGTTCTTC. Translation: CASSTSGSSYNEQFF.

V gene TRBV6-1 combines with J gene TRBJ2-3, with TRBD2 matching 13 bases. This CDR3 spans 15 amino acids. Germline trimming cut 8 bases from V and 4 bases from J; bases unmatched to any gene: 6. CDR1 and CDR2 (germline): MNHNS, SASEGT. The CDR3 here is CASHELAGGADTQYF. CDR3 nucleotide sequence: TGTGCCAGCCATGAACTAGCGGGGGGGGCAGATACGCAGTATTTT.

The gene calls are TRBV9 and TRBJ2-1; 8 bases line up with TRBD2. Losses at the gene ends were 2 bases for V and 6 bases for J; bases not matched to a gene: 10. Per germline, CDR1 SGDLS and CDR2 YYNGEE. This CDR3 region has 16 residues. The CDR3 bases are TGTGCCAGCAGCGTGGGGTCCGGGAGGGATTCCAATGAGCAGTTCTTC. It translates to CASSVGSGRDSNEQFF.

The DNA for the CDR3 is TGTGCCAGCAGCGAGAAGTACGAGCAGTACTTC. Translating gives CASSEKYEQYF. The chain has TRBV7-2 and TRBJ2-7; D is ambiguous. The CDR3 runs 11 residues. Trimming stripped 5 bases from V and 4 bases from J, with 6 bases between. Per the germline V gene, CDR1 is SGHTA and CDR2 is FQGNSA.

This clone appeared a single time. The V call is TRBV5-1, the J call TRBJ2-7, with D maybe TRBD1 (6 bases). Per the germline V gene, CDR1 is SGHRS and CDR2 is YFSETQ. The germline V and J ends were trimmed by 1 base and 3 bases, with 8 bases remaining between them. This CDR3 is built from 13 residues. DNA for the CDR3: TGCGCCAGCAGCTTGATGGACAGCTACGAGCAGTACTTC. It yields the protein CASSLMDSYEQYF.

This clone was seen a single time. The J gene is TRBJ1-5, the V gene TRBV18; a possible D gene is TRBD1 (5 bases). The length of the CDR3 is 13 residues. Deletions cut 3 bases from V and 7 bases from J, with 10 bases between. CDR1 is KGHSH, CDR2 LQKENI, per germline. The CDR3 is CASSPGGEQPQHF. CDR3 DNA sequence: TGTGCCAGCTCACCGGGGGGGGAACAGCCCCAGCATTTT. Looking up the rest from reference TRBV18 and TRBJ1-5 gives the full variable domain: NAGVMQNPRHLVRRRGQEARLRCSPMKGHSHVYWYRQLPEEGLKFMVYLQKENIIDESGMPKERFSAEFPKEGPSILRIQQVVRGDSAAYFCASSPGGEQPQHFGDGTRLSIL.

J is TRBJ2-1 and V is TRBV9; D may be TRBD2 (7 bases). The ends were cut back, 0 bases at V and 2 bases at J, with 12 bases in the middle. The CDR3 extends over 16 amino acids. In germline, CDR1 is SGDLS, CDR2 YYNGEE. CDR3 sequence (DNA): TGTGCCAGCAGCGTAGGTATAGGGGGGGCCTACAATGAGCAGTTCTTC. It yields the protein CASSVGIGGAYNEQFF.

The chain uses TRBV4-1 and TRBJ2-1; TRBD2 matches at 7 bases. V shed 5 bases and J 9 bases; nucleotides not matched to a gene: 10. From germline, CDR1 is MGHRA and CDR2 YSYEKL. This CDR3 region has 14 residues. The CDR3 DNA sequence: TGCGCCAGCAGCTTCCGACTAGCAGTGGGTGAGCAGTTCTTC. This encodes CASSFRLAVGEQFF.

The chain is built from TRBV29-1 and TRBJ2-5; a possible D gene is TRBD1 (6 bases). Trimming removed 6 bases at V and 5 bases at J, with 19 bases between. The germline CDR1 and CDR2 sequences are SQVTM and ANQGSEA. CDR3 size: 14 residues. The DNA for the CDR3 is TGCAGCGTCTACACCGCAGGGCAGGGGGAGACCCAGTACTTC. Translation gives CSVYTAGQGETQYF. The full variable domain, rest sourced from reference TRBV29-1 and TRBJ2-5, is SAVISQKPSRDICQRGTSLTIQCQVDSQVTMMFWYRQQPGQSLTLIATANQGSEATYESGFVIDKFPISRPNLTFSTLTVSNMSPEDSSIYLCSVYTAGQGETQYFGPGTRLLVL.

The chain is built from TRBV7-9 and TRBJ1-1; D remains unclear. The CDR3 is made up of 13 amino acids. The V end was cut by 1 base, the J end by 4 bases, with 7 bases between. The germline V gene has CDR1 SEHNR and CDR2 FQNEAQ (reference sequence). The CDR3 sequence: CASSLDGSTEAFF. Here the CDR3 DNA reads TGTGCCAGCAGCTTAGACGGGAGCACTGAAGCTTTCTTT.

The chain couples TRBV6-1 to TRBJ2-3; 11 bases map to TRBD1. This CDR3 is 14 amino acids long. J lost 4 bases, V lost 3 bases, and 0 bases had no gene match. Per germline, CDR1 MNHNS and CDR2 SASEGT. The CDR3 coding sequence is TGTGCCAGCAGTGAGGGACAGGGGGCAGATACGCAGTATTTT. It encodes CASSEGQGADTQYF.

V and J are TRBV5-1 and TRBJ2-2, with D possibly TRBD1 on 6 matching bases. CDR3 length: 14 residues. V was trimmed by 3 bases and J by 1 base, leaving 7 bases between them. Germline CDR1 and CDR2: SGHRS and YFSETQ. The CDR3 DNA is TGCGCCAGCAGCTCGGGACAGAACACCGGGGAGCTGTTTTTT. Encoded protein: CASSSGQNTGELFF.

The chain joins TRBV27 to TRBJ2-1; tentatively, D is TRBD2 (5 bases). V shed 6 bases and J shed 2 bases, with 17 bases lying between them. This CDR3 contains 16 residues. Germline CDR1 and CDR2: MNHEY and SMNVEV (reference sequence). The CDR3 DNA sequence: TGTGCCAGCAGAGTCCTCCCGGGGTCCGCCTACAATGAGCAGTTCTTC. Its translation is CASRVLPGSAYNEQFF.

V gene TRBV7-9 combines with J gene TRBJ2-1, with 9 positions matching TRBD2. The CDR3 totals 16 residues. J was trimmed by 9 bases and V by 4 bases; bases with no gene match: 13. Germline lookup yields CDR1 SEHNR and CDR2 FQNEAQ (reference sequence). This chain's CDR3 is CASSWQTSGGVGEQFF. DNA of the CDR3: TGTGCCAGCAGCTGGCAGACTAGCGGTGGGGTTGGTGAGCAGTTCTTC.

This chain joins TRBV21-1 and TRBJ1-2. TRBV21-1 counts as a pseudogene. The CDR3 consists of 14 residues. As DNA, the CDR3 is TGTGCCAGCAGCCACCCGGGGGAGTCCTATGGCTACACCTTC. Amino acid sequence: CASSHPGESYGYTF.

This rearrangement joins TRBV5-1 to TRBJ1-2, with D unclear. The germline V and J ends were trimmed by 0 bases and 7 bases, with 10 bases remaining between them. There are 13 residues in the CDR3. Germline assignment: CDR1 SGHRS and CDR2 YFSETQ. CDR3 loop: CASSLDSLSGYTF. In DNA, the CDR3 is TGCGCCAGCAGCTTGGACAGCTTAAGTGGCTACACCTTC.

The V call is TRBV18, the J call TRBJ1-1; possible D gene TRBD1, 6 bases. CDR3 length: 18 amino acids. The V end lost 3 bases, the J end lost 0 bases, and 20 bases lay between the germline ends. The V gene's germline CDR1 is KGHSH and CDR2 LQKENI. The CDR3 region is CASSPRLRKGGVNTEAFF. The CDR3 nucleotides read TGTGCCAGCTCACCTAGACTACGGAAGGGGGGGGTGAACACTGAAGCTTTCTTT.

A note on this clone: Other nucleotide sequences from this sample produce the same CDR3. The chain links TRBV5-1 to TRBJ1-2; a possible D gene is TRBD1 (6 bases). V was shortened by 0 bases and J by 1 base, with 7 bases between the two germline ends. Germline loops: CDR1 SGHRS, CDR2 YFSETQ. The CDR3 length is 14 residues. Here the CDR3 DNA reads TGCGCCAGCAGCTTGGGGACAGTTAACTATGGCTACACCTTC. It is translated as CASSLGTVNYGYTF.